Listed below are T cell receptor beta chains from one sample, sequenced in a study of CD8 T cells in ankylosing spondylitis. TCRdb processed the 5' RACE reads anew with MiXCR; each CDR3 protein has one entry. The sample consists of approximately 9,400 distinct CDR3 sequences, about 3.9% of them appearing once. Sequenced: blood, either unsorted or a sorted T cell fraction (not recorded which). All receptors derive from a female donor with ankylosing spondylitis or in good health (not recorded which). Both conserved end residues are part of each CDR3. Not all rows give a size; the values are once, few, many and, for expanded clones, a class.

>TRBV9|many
CASSPTGGSGELFF
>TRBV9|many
CASSVGQEDYGYTF
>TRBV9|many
CASSIGLAASNEQFF
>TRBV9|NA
CASSPSQTLLGSYEQYF
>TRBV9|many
CASSVVAAANTGELFF
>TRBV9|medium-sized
CASSVGSSDGQPQHF
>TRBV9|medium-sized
CASSTSSSDRGLENIQYF
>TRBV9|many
CASSVSGVSTGELFF
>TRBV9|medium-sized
CASSVVAGGVYEQFF
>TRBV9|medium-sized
CASSVVGPRGGALNEQFF
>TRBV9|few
CASSVGGPLGETQYF
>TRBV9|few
CASSVGGSDTGELFF
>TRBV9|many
CASSVADSGITEAFF
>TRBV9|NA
CASSAGTASSYEQYF
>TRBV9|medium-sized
CASSARGWRGDTDTQYF
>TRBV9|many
CASSDDGYGYTF
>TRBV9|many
CASRGEPNEAFF
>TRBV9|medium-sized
CASSGPIGDTEAFF
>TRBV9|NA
CASSVGRGSSYEQYF
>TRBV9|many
CASSSETKDNSPLHF
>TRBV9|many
CASSVVGREGEKLFF
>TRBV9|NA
CASSVGDPNRGPSWVRANVLTF
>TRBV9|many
CASTPRGGGSTDTQYF
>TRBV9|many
CASSPTTGLSSTDTQYF
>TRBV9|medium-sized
CASSVGELNTEAFF
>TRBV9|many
CASSVDWGSQETQYF
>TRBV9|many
CASSVLAGALTDTQYF
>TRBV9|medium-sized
CASRPSSGSSYNEQFF
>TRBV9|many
CASSLTGNGAEAFF
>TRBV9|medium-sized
CASSATVSSTEAFF
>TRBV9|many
CASSVGAVSSYEQYF
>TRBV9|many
CASSVARGGSSYNEQFF
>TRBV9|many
CASSETAGAKNIQYF
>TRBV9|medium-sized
CASSNRDSSNYGYTF
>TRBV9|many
CASSGGQGMAYEQYF
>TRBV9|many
CASSVALLAGTDTQYF
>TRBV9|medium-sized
CASSDSGRNSGNTIYF
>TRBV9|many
CASSVDGTSTDTQYF
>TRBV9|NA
CASSVESHYEQYF
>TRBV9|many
CASSNLTGAGNTIYF
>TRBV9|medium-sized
CASSAQTKNTEAFF
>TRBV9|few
CASSVGDATYEQYF
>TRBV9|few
CASSAGIPYEQYF
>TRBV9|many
CASSTATGQPNTGELFF
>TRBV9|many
CASSLTSGGKGELFF
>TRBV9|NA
CASSAQVHGYTF
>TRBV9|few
CASSAPTRGTSERFF
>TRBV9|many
CASNPNGLSGEQYF
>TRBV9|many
CASSAPEGQQNTEAFF
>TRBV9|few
CASSVGGGEQFF
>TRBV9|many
CASSPGQRGSETQYF
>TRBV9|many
CASSVNAGGARNEQFF
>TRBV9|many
CASSAPGGTEAFF
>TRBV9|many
CASSPKVGQRLEAFF
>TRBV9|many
CASSVGQGATYEQYF